Shown below are 25 T cell receptor beta chains from a single sample sequenced in a study of cytomegalovirus exposure and HLA in healthy donors. Profiled with immunoSEQ multiplex PCR; TCRdb holds only in-frame clones, not every one. The sample shows 76,000 or so clones, approximately 95% of them seen only once. Sample: PBMCs. The receptors derive from a woman in her late teens or twenties in good health and CMV-seronegative.

V and J are TRBV7-8 and TRBJ2-3, with no clear D. From germline, CDR1 is SGHVS and CDR2 FQNEAQ. V shed 2 bases and J shed 1 base, with 7 bases lying between them. The CDR3 has 14 residues. CDR3 sequence: CASSLPPRTDTQYF. The CDR3 coding sequence is TGTGCCAGCAGCTTACCCCCTCGCACAGATACGCAGTATTTT.

The chain couples TRBV27 to TRBJ1-6; D possibly corresponds to TRBD1 (5 bases). The CDR3 length is 16 residues. Trimming cost V 3 bases and J 7 bases, with 16 bases left between them. Looked up from germline, CDR1 is MNHEY and CDR2 is SMNVEV (reference sequence). In DNA, the CDR3 is TGTGCCAGCAGTTTTGGAACGGGACTCCTAAATTCACCCCTCCACTTT. Translated, it gives CASSFGTGLLNSPLHF.

This clone has just a few counts. J is TRBJ2-3 and V is TRBV7-9; 11 bases align to TRBD2. Trimming at V came to 5 bases and at J to 1 base, leaving 11 bases not matched to a gene. This CDR3 comprises 18 residues. CDR1 and CDR2 (germline): SEHNR, FQNEAQ (reference sequence). This chain's CDR3 is CASSLTSGGNGGTDTQYF. Here the CDR3 DNA reads TGTGCCAGCAGCCTAACTAGCGGGGGCAACGGGGGCACAGATACGCAGTATTTT. Drawing the rest from reference TRBV7-9 and TRBJ2-3, the complete variable domain is DTGVSQNPRHKITKRGQNVTFRCDPISEHNRLYWYRQTLGQGPEFLTYFQNEAQLEKSRLLSDRFSAERPKGSFSTLEIQRTEQGDSAMYLCASSLTSGGNGGTDTQYFGPGTRLTVL.

The chain has TRBV7-9 and TRBJ2-3, with 7 bases fitting TRBD1. The V gene's germline CDR1 is SEHNR and CDR2 FQNEAQ (reference sequence). The trim removed 4 bases at V and 2 bases at J, leaving 12 bases unmatched. This CDR3 has 17 residues. The CDR3 bases are TGTGCCAGCAGCTCACACCTGGGACAGAGATACACAGATACGCAGTATTTT. Its translation is CASSSHLGQRYTDTQYF.

The chain joins TRBV18 to TRBJ2-2, with 7 bases matching TRBD1. The CDR3 runs 16 residues. CDR1 is KGHSH and CDR2 is LQKENI in the germline V gene. V trimming: 6 bases; J trimming: 0 bases; junction bases outside the gene matches: 7. The CDR3 reads CASSERQGANTGELFF. The CDR3 nucleotides are TGTGCCAGCTCCGAAAGACAGGGCGCGAACACCGGGGAGCTGTTTTTT.

The chain has TRBV6-1 and TRBJ2-7, with 7 bases lining up with TRBD2. V trimming: 7 bases; J trimming: 7 bases; junction bases outside the gene matches: 7. The CDR3 loop spans 12 amino acids. Germline CDR1 and CDR2: MNHNS and SASEGT. The CDR3 protein is CASIAGVGEQYF. DNA for the CDR3: TGTGCCAGCATTGCGGGGGTCGGTGAGCAGTACTTC.

The chain employs TRBV2 and TRBJ1-2; a possible D gene is TRBD1 (5 bases). The length of the CDR3 is 13 residues. The ends were cut back, 7 bases at V and 1 base at J, with 10 bases in the middle. Germline CDR1 and CDR2: SNHLY and FYNNEI. CDR3 bases: TGTGCCAGCAAAGGGGCACATAACTATGGCTACACCTTC. The encoded protein is CASKGAHNYGYTF.

Here the CDR3 reads CASSHGQPSGTEAFF. Written as DNA, the CDR3 is TGTGCCAGTAGCCATGGACAGCCATCGGGCACTGAAGCTTTCTTT. The chain combines TRBV19 with TRBJ1-1; D perhaps matches TRBD1 (6 bases). Germline CDR1 LNHDA, CDR2 SQIVND (reference sequence). Trimming took off 6 bases at V and 4 bases at J, with 18 bases between the two ends. CDR3 length: 15 residues.

This chain uses TRBV2 with TRBJ2-7; the D is unclear. Per germline, CDR1 SNHLY and CDR2 FYNNEI. V was pared by 4 bases and J by 0 bases, with 10 bases between. The CDR3 covers 14 residues. The CDR3 loop is CASSGTHSSYEQYF. DNA for the CDR3: TGTGCCAGCAGTGGAACCCATAGCTCCTACGAGCAGTACTTC.

The rearrangement links TRBV6-6 to TRBJ1-4; 8 bases map to TRBD1. Germline CDR1 is MNHNY and CDR2 is SVGAGI (reference sequence). The CDR3 extends over 14 amino acids. V shed 5 bases and J 6 bases; nucleotides not matched to a gene: 5. As DNA, the CDR3 is TGTGCCAGCAGTGACCAACAGGGGGATGAAAAACTGTTTTTT. As protein: CASSDQQGDEKLFF.

V and J are TRBV6-5 and TRBJ2-7; 7 bases align to TRBD2. CDR1 MNHEY and CDR2 SVGAGI come from the germline V gene. The junction had 5 bases not matched to a gene; V was cut back by 2 bases and J by 1 base. The CDR3 runs 15 residues. This CDR3 is CASSYGGVRSYEQYF. The CDR3 DNA is TGTGCCAGCAGTTACGGGGGGGTGCGATCCTACGAGCAGTACTTC.

V usage is TRBV19 and J usage is TRBJ2-3; 9 nucleotides agree with TRBD1. Germline values: CDR1 LNHDA, CDR2 SQIVND (reference sequence). This CDR3 is built from 14 residues. Trimming cost V 9 bases and J 7 bases; bases outside gene matches: 11. The CDR3 sequence is CASAGTGRFNTQYF. The CDR3, as DNA: TGTGCCAGCGCCGGGACAGGGAGATTTAATACGCAGTATTTT.

V and J are TRBV7-2 and TRBJ2-1; 8 bases are a match to TRBD2. Germline V gives CDR1 SGHTA, CDR2 FQGNSA. The V segment lost 5 bases and the J segment 8 bases; nucleotides outside the gene matches: 11. The CDR3 is made up of 15 amino acids. The CDR3 DNA reads as TGTGCCAGCAGCCCTGGTTGGGGACTAGTCTATGAGCAGTTCTTC. Translated: CASSPGWGLVYEQFF.

J is TRBJ1-1 and V is TRBV5-1; the match to TRBD1 covers 7 bases. Germline CDR1 SGHRS, CDR2 YFSETQ. The J segment lost 0 bases and the V segment lost 2 bases, leaving 4 bases of the junction unmatched. This CDR3 contains 15 residues. For the CDR3, the DNA is TGCGCCAGCAGCTTTCGACAGGGTCTGAACACTGAAGCTTTCTTT. It codes for CASSFRQGLNTEAFF.

The CDR3 region has the DNA TGTGCCAGCAGTGCCGGGAGCACAGATACGCAGTATTTT. As protein: CASSAGSTDTQYF. The rearrangement links TRBV28 to TRBJ2-3; D gene ambiguous. The CDR3 is 13 amino acids. Germline V CDR1 and CDR2: MDHEN, SYDVKM. V lost 5 bases, J lost 0 bases, and 6 bases lay in between.

This chain uses TRBV6-6 with TRBJ2-5; 7 bases are a match to TRBD1. V shed 4 bases and J 4 bases; nucleotides not matched to a gene: 6. From germline, CDR1 is MNHNY and CDR2 SVGAGI (reference sequence). This CDR3 spans 14 amino acids. CDR3: CASSSGTVLETQYF. The CDR3 DNA follows: TGTGCCAGCAGTTCGGGGACAGTTTTAGAGACCCAGTACTTC.

The chain combines TRBV19 with TRBJ1-5; TRBD1 matches at 7 bases. After removal of 8 bases from V and 4 bases from J, the junction contained 8 bases not matched to a gene. This CDR3 is built from 14 residues. Germline loops: CDR1 LNHDA, CDR2 SQIVND (reference sequence). The DNA for the CDR3 is TGTGCCAGTGGGGGCGACAGGGTTAATCAGCCCCAGCATTTT. This codes for CASGGDRVNQPQHF.

CDR3 region: CASSPARGLQNIQYF. CDR3 in DNA: TGTGCCAGCAGCCCAGCCAGGGGGCTTCAAAACATTCAGTACTTC. The chain is built from TRBV4-2 and TRBJ2-4; 8 bases fit TRBD1. The CDR3 totals 15 residues. Unmatched junction bases numbered 7, after V lost 4 bases and J lost 5 bases. In germline, CDR1 is LGHNA, CDR2 YNFKEQ.

The chain combines TRBV4-1 with TRBJ1-2; D gene ambiguous. The CDR3 is made up of 14 amino acids. Germline CDR1 and CDR2: MGHRA and YSYEKL. V lost 1 base and J lost 1, with 7 bases in between. CDR3 DNA: TGCGCCAGCAGCCAAGTCGGGGTTAACTATGGCTACACCTTC. It encodes CASSQVGVNYGYTF.

The V and J genes are TRBV13 and TRBJ2-7; D ambiguous. Germline CDR1 reads PRHDT; CDR2 reads FYEKMQ (reference sequence). The germline V and J ends were trimmed by 4 bases and 3 bases, with 7 bases remaining between them. The CDR3 covers 12 residues. The CDR3: CASSSQDYEQYF. CDR3 bases: TGTGCCAGCAGCTCACAAGACTACGAGCAGTACTTC.

This chain uses TRBV28 with TRBJ2-1; a possible D gene is TRBD2 (5 bases). CDR1 and CDR2 from the germline V gene are MDHEN and SYDVKM. Trimming left V 3 bases short and J 3 bases short, with 9 bases between. This CDR3 region has 14 residues. The CDR3: CASSFLAVYNEQFF. For the CDR3, the DNA is TGTGCCAGCAGTTTTCTAGCTGTCTACAATGAGCAGTTCTTC.

V gene TRBV4-3 combines with J gene TRBJ1-2; D might be TRBD1 (6 bases). Germline CDR1 is LGHNA and CDR2 is YSLEER. V lost 0 bases, J lost 5 bases, and 22 bases lay in between. This CDR3 spans 18 amino acids. CDR3 nucleotide sequence: TGCGCCAGCAGCCAAGATTTCGGACTAGTTGGACAGTTATATGGCTACACCTTC. It yields the protein CASSQDFGLVGQLYGYTF.

The chain is built from TRBV7-3 and TRBJ2-1, with 8 bases lining up with TRBD2. The V segment lost 1 base and the J segment 0 bases; nucleotides outside the gene matches: 5. This CDR3 has 17 amino acids. CDR1 is SGHTA and CDR2 is FQGTGA in the germline V gene. The DNA for the CDR3 is TGTGCCAGCAGCTTAATTCCGGGAGGGAGCTCCTACAATGAGCAGTTCTTC. It encodes CASSLIPGGSSYNEQFF.

This sequence joins TRBV6-1 and TRBJ2-7, with D possibly TRBD2 on 5 matching bases. The V end lost 9 bases, the J end lost 1 base, and 13 bases lay between the germline ends. The V gene's germline CDR1 is MNHNS and CDR2 SASEGT. The length of the CDR3 is 13 residues. The CDR3 is CARKRVLSYEQYF. As DNA, the CDR3 is TGTGCCAGAAAGAGGGTGCTGTCCTACGAGCAGTACTTC.

The rearrangement uses TRBV11-2 and TRBJ2-7, with no clear D. Trimming took off 5 bases at V and 2 bases at J, with 7 bases between the two ends. The CDR3 runs 12 residues. Germline CDR1 SGHAT, CDR2 FQNNGV. The CDR3 loop reads CASSHEAYEQYF. Here the CDR3 DNA reads TGTGCCAGCAGCCATGAGGCCTACGAGCAGTACTTC.